This entry lists 25 T cell receptor beta chains sequenced from one sample in a study of read filtering for tumor transcriptome and immune sequencing. Molecular barcoded adaptors covering alpha/delta and beta/gamma chains were used on 400 to 450 ng RNA. TCRdb reprocessed the reads with MiXCR, giving one entry per CDR3 protein. The sample lists about 58,000 distinct CDR3 sequences; more than 9% were seen once. Source material: a population of CD138-negative cells sorted from bone marrow. All receptors come from a donor aged 40 or older with multiple myeloma.

This clonotype was seen ten or more times. The rearrangement links TRBV19 to TRBJ2-7; 10 nucleotides match TRBD1. Germline trimming cut 7 bases from V and 2 bases from J; bases unmatched to any gene: 11. In germline, CDR1 is LNHDA, CDR2 SQIVND (reference sequence). The CDR3 consists of 16 residues. CDR3 bases: TGTGCCAGTAAGGGACAGGGGCCCCGACGCACCTACGAGCAGTACTTC. Its translation: CASKGQGPRRTYEQYF.

This clonotype was seen at least ten times. The chain carries TRBV12-3 or TRBV12-4 and TRBJ1-2, with D uncertain. Trimming pared 1 base from V and 5 bases from J, leaving 5 bases between. The CDR3 is 12 amino acids. CDR3 in amino acids: CASSLVGYGYTF. The CDR3 coding sequence is TGTGCCAGCAGTTTAGTCGGATATGGCTACACCTTC.

This clonotype was recorded at least ten times. V usage is TRBV7-9 and J usage is TRBJ2-6; no definite D call. The CDR3 sequence is 15 residues long. CDR1 and CDR2 (germline): SEHNR, FQNEAQ (reference sequence). Trimming left V 1 base short and J 4 bases short, with 8 bases between. The CDR3 bases are TGTGCCAGCAGCTTAGAGGTGGCGGGGGCCAACGTCCTGACTTTC. As protein: CASSLEVAGANVLTF.

Many counts were recorded for this clonotype. The rearrangement links TRBV29-1 to TRBJ1-5; TRBD1 might be the D (6 bases). CDR1 SQVTM and CDR2 ANQGSEA come from the germline V gene. The CDR3 extends over 14 amino acids. Trimming shortened V by 4 bases and J by 2 bases, and 12 bases separated the two germline ends. CDR3 region: CSVATGFGNQPQHF. DNA of the CDR3: TGCAGCGTTGCGACAGGCTTTGGCAATCAGCCCCAGCATTTT.

At least ten counts were recorded for this clonotype. The J gene is TRBJ2-5, the V gene TRBV6-2 or TRBV6-3, with D perhaps TRBD1 (6 bases). This CDR3 contains 16 residues. The V end lost 2 bases, the J end lost 4 bases, and 17 bases lay between the germline ends. CDR1 and CDR2 from the germline V gene are MNHEY and SVGEGT. DNA of the CDR3: TGTGCCAGCAGTTACCCGTACAGGGTTGGAGTAGAGACCCAGTACTTC. Protein sequence: CASSYPYRVGVETQYF.

Ten or more counts support this clonotype. The CDR3 loop reads CASSYLSARGINYGYTF. The DNA of the CDR3 is TGTGCCAGCAGTTACCTCTCTGCTAGGGGAATTAACTATGGCTACACCTTC. This chain links TRBV6-5 with TRBJ1-2; D might be TRBD1 (5 bases). CDR3 length equals 17 residues. Germline CDR1 is MNHEY and CDR2 is SVGAGI. V was pared by 2 bases and J by 1 base, with 17 bases between.

This clonotype appeared many times. The chain employs TRBV4-1 and TRBJ1-4; 7 nucleotides align to TRBD1. The CDR3 has 16 residues. Germline V lookup: CDR1 MGHRA, CDR2 YSYEKL. V lost 0 bases to trimming and J lost 5 bases; unmatched junction nucleotides: 6. Written as DNA, the CDR3 is TGCGCCAGCAGCCAAGATCTTTACAGGGGAAATGAAAAACTGTTTTTT. This sequence encodes CASSQDLYRGNEKLFF.

This clonotype was seen ten or more times. V and J are TRBV20-1 and TRBJ1-1; no clear D gene. CDR3 length: 15 amino acids. V lost 1 base, J lost 0 bases, and 12 bases lay in between. Germline CDR1 and CDR2: DFQATT and SNEGSKA (reference sequence). In nucleotides, the CDR3 is TGCAGTGCTAGAGTGTCACTTGGGTTGAACACTGAAGCTTTCTTT. Protein product: CSARVSLGLNTEAFF.

This clonotype was picked up many times. The rearrangement joins TRBV28 to TRBJ2-7; D ambiguous. Germline V lookup: CDR1 MDHEN, CDR2 SYDVKM. The CDR3 runs to 16 residues. Trimming pared 6 bases from V and 0 bases from J, leaving 18 bases between. The CDR3 region has the DNA TGTGCCAGCAGCCAAACTACTACCGCTATCTCCTACGAGCAGTACTTC. It yields the protein CASSQTTTAISYEQYF.

This clonotype was seen at least ten times. The J gene is TRBJ2-7, the V gene TRBV19, with D perhaps matching TRBD2 (6 bases). Germline lookup yields CDR1 LNHDA and CDR2 SQIVND (reference sequence). The CDR3 is made up of 15 amino acids. V shed 5 bases and J shed 3 bases, with 17 bases lying between them. The DNA for the CDR3 is TGTGCCAGTAGTCCCCGCGGGGTTGGAGGCTACGAGCAGTACTTC. Its translation: CASSPRGVGGYEQYF.

This clonotype was recorded at least ten times. The chain carries TRBV5-1 and TRBJ2-7; D is uncertain. CDR3 length equals 15 residues. V was shortened by 4 bases and J by 1 base, with 15 bases between the two germline ends. Germline lookup yields CDR1 SGHRS and CDR2 YFSETQ. In DNA, the CDR3 is TGCGCCAGCAGCGGTTATGAGGTAGGGTCCTACGAGCAGTACTTC. The encoded protein is CASSGYEVGSYEQYF.

This clonotype was observed at least ten times. The J gene is TRBJ2-2, the V gene TRBV6-1; TRBD2 matches at 13 bases. Germline V gene lookup returns CDR1 MNHNS and CDR2 SASEGT. This CDR3 region has 16 residues. V lost 6 bases and J lost 0; bases outside the gene matches: 1. The CDR3 loop is CASRGLAGPNTGELFF. The CDR3 DNA sequence: TGTGCCAGCAGGGGACTAGCGGGGCCGAACACCGGGGAGCTGTTTTTT.

In regard to this clonotype: Given a much more abundant clone one base away, this may be a read error. The chain is built from TRBV4-1 and TRBJ1-2, with D hard to call. The CDR3 has 16 residues. Germline V CDR1 and CDR2: MGHRA, YSYEKL. The CDR3 here is CARSQIMRVANYGYTF. The CDR3 nucleotides read TGCGCCAGAAGCCAGATAATGCGTGTCGCGAACTATGGCTACACCTTC.

V and J are TRBV4-2 and TRBJ2-3, with D perhaps matching TRBD1 (6 bases). There are 14 residues in the CDR3. Trimming stripped 4 bases from V and 1 base from J, with 9 bases between. From germline, CDR1 is LGHNA and CDR2 YNFKEQ. In DNA, the CDR3 is TGTGCCAGCAGCCCTTGGACAGGCACAGATACGCAGTATTTT. Its protein is CASSPWTGTDTQYF.

This clonotype showed up many times. The conserved phenylalanine or tryptophan normally closing the CDR3 is absent here, so this likely arose from a read error. The chain joins TRBV4-1 to TRBJ1-5; D is unclear. V was pared by 0 bases and J by 6 bases, with 12 bases between. This CDR3 region has 15 residues. Germline-derived CDR1 and CDR2 are MGHRA and YSYEKL. CDR3 residues: CASSQDLGLGQPQHL. The CDR3, as DNA: TGCGCCAGCAGCCAAGATCTAGGGCTGGGTCAGCCCCAGCATTTA.

The chain links TRBV28 to TRBJ2-7; possible D gene TRBD1, 6 bases. The V end lost 6 bases, the J end lost 5 bases, and 11 bases lay between the germline ends. The CDR3 runs to 12 residues. Germline CDR1 MDHEN, CDR2 SYDVKM. This CDR3 reads CASRTQGNEQYF. Written as DNA, the CDR3 is TGTGCCAGCAGAACACAGGGAAACGAGCAGTACTTC.

This clonotype appeared a few times. V usage is TRBV2 and J usage is TRBJ1-2; D call uncertain. The CDR3 consists of 12 residues. The V gene's germline CDR1 is SNHLY and CDR2 FYNNEI. With 9 bases removed from V and 7 bases from J, the gap between germline ends came to 15 bases. CDR3 residues: CARDGRNRGYTF. The CDR3 DNA reads as TGTGCCAGGGACGGGCGGAATCGTGGCTACACCTTC.

This clonotype showed up many times. A junction end diverges from the germline sequence, so it may reflect a read error. This chain links TRBV7-9 with TRBJ2-2; D is unresolved. This CDR3 is 15 amino acids long. In germline, CDR1 is SEHNR, CDR2 FQNEAQ (reference sequence). The CDR3 is CASSPRIVNAGELFF. CDR3 sequence (DNA): TGTGCCAGCAGCCCAAGGATAGTGAACGCCGGGGAGCTGTTTTTT.

Notes on this clonotype: A much larger clone sits a single nucleotide away, making a read error possible. The V gene is TRBV12-3 or TRBV12-4, the J gene TRBJ1-6; D is possibly TRBD1 (5 bases). The CDR3 consists of 19 residues. V was trimmed by 2 bases and J by 6 bases, leaving 23 bases between them. DNA for the CDR3: TGTGCCAGCAGTTTATTCCCCCGATTCGGCAGGGCGGGTAATTCACCCCTCCACTTT. Amino acids: CASSLFPRFGRAGNSPLHF.

As to this clonotype: A read error may explain this, as a much larger clone is one base away. This sequence joins TRBV20-1 and TRBJ2-2; 8 bases are shared with TRBD1. V lost 8 bases and J lost 1; bases outside the gene matches: 3. Per germline, CDR1 DFQATT and CDR2 SNEGSKA (reference sequence). There are 13 residues in the CDR3. The CDR3 is CSLDRENTGELFF. CDR3 in DNA: TGCAGTTTGGACAGGGAGAACACCGGGGAGCTGTTTTTT.

On this clonotype itself: This clone may be a read error of a much larger clone one base away. This chain joins TRBV6-1 and TRBJ2-5; possible D gene TRBD1, 7 bases. The CDR3 contains 15 residues. Germline V gene data show CDR1 as MNHNS and CDR2 as SASEGT. The CDR3 spells CASSDPRTGRETQHF. For the CDR3, the DNA is TGTGCCAGCAGTGATCCCCGGACAGGTCGGGAGACCCAGCACTTC.

Many counts were recorded for this clonotype. The rearrangement uses TRBV20-1 and TRBJ2-7; no firm D call. The CDR3 is 11 residues long. The V end was cut by 6 bases, the J end by 5 bases, with 11 bases between. Per the germline V gene, CDR1 is DFQATT and CDR2 is SNEGSKA (reference sequence). CDR3 region: CSAPRANEQYF. Here the CDR3 DNA reads TGCAGTGCCCCAAGGGCTAACGAGCAGTACTTC.

This clonotype was counted ten times or more. The chain combines TRBV19 with TRBJ2-1; D remains unclear. This CDR3 comprises 15 residues. The V gene's germline CDR1 is LNHDA and CDR2 SQIVND (reference sequence). V shed 6 bases and J shed 0 bases, with 12 bases lying between them. In DNA form, the CDR3 reads TGTGCCAGTAGACAGATCACTTCCTCCTACAATGAGCAGTTCTTC. It yields the protein CASRQITSSYNEQFF.

This clonotype is medium-sized by share. The J gene is TRBJ2-7, the V gene TRBV2; no firm D call. Germline CDR1 reads SNHLY; CDR2 reads FYNNEI. The CDR3 extends over 13 amino acids. V dropped 8 bases and J dropped 0 bases, with 11 bases sitting between them. CDR3 protein: CASAARDSYEQYF. In DNA form, the CDR3 reads TGTGCCAGCGCCGCAAGGGACTCCTACGAGCAGTACTTC.

Note on this clonotype: The CDR3 does not end in the conserved phenylalanine or tryptophan, so this is likely a read error. J is TRBJ2-1 and V is TRBV5-1; 8 bases are shared with TRBD1. V shed 4 bases and J 2 bases; nucleotides not matched to a gene: 11. This CDR3 has 17 amino acids. Germline values: CDR1 SGHRS, CDR2 YFSETQ. The CDR3 here is CASSPDPTGVTYNEQFL. As DNA, the CDR3 is TGCGCCAGCAGCCCGGACCCGACAGGGGTGACCTACAATGAGCAGTTCCTC.